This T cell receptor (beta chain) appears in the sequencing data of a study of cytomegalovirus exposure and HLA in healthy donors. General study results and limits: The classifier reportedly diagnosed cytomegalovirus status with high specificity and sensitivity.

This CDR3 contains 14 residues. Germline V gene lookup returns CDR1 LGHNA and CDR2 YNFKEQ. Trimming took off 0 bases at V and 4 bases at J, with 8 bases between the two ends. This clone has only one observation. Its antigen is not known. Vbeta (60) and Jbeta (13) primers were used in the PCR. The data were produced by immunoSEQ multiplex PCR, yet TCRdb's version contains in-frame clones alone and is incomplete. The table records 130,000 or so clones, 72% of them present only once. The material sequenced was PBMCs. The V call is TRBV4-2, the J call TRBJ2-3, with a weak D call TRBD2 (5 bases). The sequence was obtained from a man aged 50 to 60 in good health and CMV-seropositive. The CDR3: CASSQDGAADTQYF. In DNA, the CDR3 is TGTGCCAGCAGCCAAGACGGAGCGGCAGATACGCAGTATTTT.